The clone carrying this TCR beta chain was detected only once. The data derive from a study of blood T cell repertoires in COVID-19. Study summary: Material from acute and convalescent COVID-19 was sourced from the United States, Italy and Spain.

CDR3 length: 16 residues. Germline V gives CDR1 SEHNR, CDR2 FQNEAQ (reference sequence). Trimming left V 5 bases short and J 4 bases short, with 17 bases between. Original data processing: Quantification of nucleated cells was approximated via reference gene primer amplification. Some clones are missing from TCRdb's copy, which holds only in-frame ones; the method was immunoSEQ multiplex PCR. That table gives V, J and clone size, and the DNA gave D and trimming. The sample has some 230,000 clones; around 84% are singletons. The V call is TRBV7-9, the J call TRBJ2-2; the D gene is possibly TRBD2 (5 bases). The receptor was derived from a man between 35 and 55 years old with acute or convalescent COVID-19. Sequenced material: peripheral blood. The CDR3 DNA follows: TGTGCCAGCAGCCGCAGATCGGCCCGGGGCACCGGGGAGCTGTTTTTT. It is translated as CASSRRSARGTGELFF.